Sequencing of this TCR beta chain was carried out in a study of T-cell reconstitution after alpha-beta-depleted transplantation in children. TCRbeta library construction was performed incorporating unique molecular identifiers. A single record per CDR3 protein comes from TCRdb applying MiXCR to the PCR reads. The sample has roughly 300,000 distinct CDR3 sequences; 9.9% are singletons. This CDR3 comprises 15 residues. Per germline, CDR1 SQVTM and CDR2 ANQGSEA. V was pared by 2 bases and J by 2 bases, with 15 bases between. The sample holds many counts of this clonotype. J is TRBJ1-2 and V is TRBV29-1, with D perhaps matching TRBD1 (6 bases). Sequencing was performed on PBMCs from the stem cell graft donor, taken from the stem cell graft. This sequence was found in a human donor who donated a stem cell graft to a child with SCID. The CDR3 region is CSVESLNTGNYGYTF. The CDR3 nucleotides are TGCAGCGTTGAAAGTTTAAATACAGGGAACTATGGCTACACCTTC.